The source of this T cell receptor beta chain is a study of shared clonotypes between healthy human individuals. On the study more broadly: The plates for each donor numbered three CD4 naive, three CD4 memory, two CD8 naive and one CD8 memory. The study, taken as a whole, reports: The study found lower generation probabilities in non-shared clonotypes than in those shared by all four donors. Only blood samples were collected, and tissue repertoires likely differ.

Assay execution took place at the deep level. Profiled with immunoSEQ multiplex PCR; TCRdb holds only in-frame clones, not every one. The table shows fewer than 800,000 clones, with 92% occurring only once. Naive CD8 cells, CD45RO-negative and positively selected for CCR7, excluded terminally differentiated effector memory CD45RA+ cells. The CDR3 runs to 16 residues. Between the trimmed V and J ends, which lost 0 bases and 0 bases, there was a span of 13 bases. The germline V gene has CDR1 SGHDT and CDR2 YYEEEE. As to this clone: Its cognate antigen is unknown.

The chain combines TRBV5-6 with TRBJ2-7; no firm D call. The sequenced material came from naive CD8+ T cells sorted from blood. This TCR was recovered from a man aged 25-45 years in good health. CDR3 sequence reads: CASSLGAAGSSYEQYF. CDR3 coding DNA: TGTGCCAGCAGCTTGGGTGCGGCAGGTAGCTCCTACGAGCAGTACTTC.